This T cell receptor beta chain was captured in a study of blood T cells in healthy people across ages. In this sample, this clonotype turned up a few times. CDR1 and CDR2 (germline): SGDLS, YYNGEE. V shed 1 base and J shed 4 bases, with 13 bases lying between them. CDR3 size: 15 residues. With a J-beta primer mix and a sample-barcoded 5' primer, a second PCR ran about 6 to 11 cycles. One entry per CDR3 protein results from TCRdb running MiXCR on the 5' RACE reads. This repertoire shows around 2 million distinct CDR3 sequences, approximately 39% found once; its top ten account for 20% to 25%. The genes are TRBV9 and TRBJ2-3, with D perhaps TRBD2 (6 bases). Sequenced: blood. The clonotype comes from a human donor in good health. DNA for the CDR3: TGTGCCAGCAGCGTAAGCGGGCTAAGATCAGATACGCAGTATTTT. Amino acid sequence: CASSVSGLRSDTQYF.